These 15 T cell receptor beta chains came from one sample sequenced in a study of beta chain features in type 1 diabetes. Overall study findings and caveats: Moderate but significant shortening of TCRB CDR3s was recorded in all four CD4+ subsets from Type 1 diabetes patients.

As every portion of the isolated RNA was reverse transcribed, the sequencing read expressed TCRB transcripts. Clones were sequenced by immunoSEQ multiplex PCR, and TCRdb holds only the in-frame ones, with some missing. Here the sample spans around 690,000 clones, 9.5% to 15% being singletons. What these receptors recognize is not known. The specimen sequenced was naive CD4+ T cells from blood. The receptors come from a man in his thirties or forties with type 1 diabetes.

This clone was picked up a small number of times. The rearrangement links TRBV9 to TRBJ2-4; unclear D gene. V lost 4 bases and J lost 0, with 11 bases in between. This CDR3 has 15 amino acids. Germline V lookup: CDR1 SGDLS, CDR2 YYNGEE. The CDR3 region has the DNA TGTGCCAGCAGCCCAACCAGCATAGCCAAAAACATTCAGTACTTC. This codes for CASSPTSIAKNIQYF.

The chain uses TRBV5-6 and TRBJ2-7; 9 bases match TRBD1. This CDR3 spans 15 amino acids. Looked up from germline, CDR1 is SGHDT and CDR2 is YYEEEE. With V trimmed by 6 bases and J by 1 base, 8 bases remained unmatched. CDR3 sequence: CASTPWDRASYEQYF. CDR3 nucleotide sequence: TGTGCCAGCACGCCTTGGGACAGGGCTTCCTACGAGCAGTACTTC.

This chain uses TRBV7-9 with TRBJ2-5; a possible D gene is TRBD2 (5 bases). CDR3 length: 13 amino acids. V dropped 5 bases and J dropped 1 base, with 8 bases sitting between them. The germline V gene encodes CDR1 SEHNR and CDR2 FQNEAQ (reference sequence). CDR3 DNA sequence: TGTGCCAGCAGCCGAGCGGTCCAAGAGACCCAGTACTTC. Its translation: CASSRAVQETQYF.

The chain employs TRBV11-3 and TRBJ1-1; D is uncertain. The CDR3 runs to 14 residues. Germline assignment: CDR1 SGHNT and CDR2 YENEEA. The germline V and J ends were trimmed by 3 bases and 1 base, with 9 bases remaining between them. CDR3 DNA: TGTGCCAGCAGCTTGGACGGAGAGAACACTGAAGCTTTCTTT. Its protein is CASSLDGENTEAFF.

Written as DNA, the CDR3 is TGTGCCAGCAGTCCCGGCGGGTTTTGGGAGCAGTACTTC. Its translation is CASSPGGFWEQYF. The chain employs TRBV7-9 and TRBJ2-7; D may be TRBD2 (5 bases). V was cut by 6 bases and J by 7 bases, with 16 bases left in between. In germline, CDR1 is SEHNR, CDR2 FQNEAQ (reference sequence). The CDR3 has 13 amino acids.

The genes are TRBV29-1 and TRBJ2-7, with D perhaps TRBD1 (7 bases). Trimming stripped 7 bases from V and 0 bases from J, with 19 bases between. CDR1 SQVTM and CDR2 ANQGSEA come from the germline V gene. This CDR3 comprises 15 residues. This CDR3 is CSALWRDRASYEQYF. The DNA of the CDR3 is TGCAGCGCACTCTGGAGGGACAGAGCCTCCTACGAGCAGTACTTC.

The chain links TRBV12-5 to TRBJ2-3, with D unclear. Looked up from germline, CDR1 is LGHNT and CDR2 is FRNRAP. Trimming removed 1 base from V and 2 bases from J, with 13 bases in between. This CDR3 has 16 residues. This CDR3 reads CASGLGAVPLTDTQYF. The DNA of the CDR3 is TGTGCTAGTGGTTTGGGCGCGGTCCCCCTCACAGATACGCAGTATTTT.

This clone occurred a few times. The chain carries TRBV27 and TRBJ2-5, with TRBD2 identical over 8 bases. This CDR3 has 16 amino acids. Germline CDR1 is MNHEY and CDR2 is SMNVEV (reference sequence). Trimming cost V 0 bases and J 3 bases; bases outside gene matches: 6. This chain's CDR3 is CASSLSGSGGEETQYF. Here the CDR3 DNA reads TGTGCCAGCAGTTTATCAGGATCGGGGGGGGAAGAGACCCAGTACTTC.

The J gene is TRBJ1-5, the V gene TRBV5-6; D possibly corresponds to TRBD1 (6 bases). The V gene lost 4 bases and the J gene lost 5 bases, with 13 bases spanning the gap. The CDR3 length is 14 residues. Germline values: CDR1 SGHDT, CDR2 YYEEEE. CDR3 loop: CASSLRGGHQPQHF. The CDR3 DNA reads TGTGCCAGCAGCCTCCGGGGGGGCCATCAGCCCCAGCATTTT.

The chain couples TRBV7-2 to TRBJ2-1; D is unresolved. This CDR3 region has 12 residues. Germline CDR1 is SGHTA and CDR2 is FQGNSA. V was shortened by 5 bases and J by 8 bases, with 10 bases between the two germline ends. This CDR3 is CASSRPLDEQFF. DNA of the CDR3: TGTGCCAGCAGCCGGCCTTTGGATGAGCAGTTCTTC.

The chain combines TRBV5-4 with TRBJ2-5, with 8 bases lining up with TRBD2. Germline-derived CDR1 and CDR2 are SGHNT and YYREEE (reference sequence). The CDR3 is 16 residues long. The trim removed 4 bases at V and 5 bases at J, leaving 13 bases unmatched. The CDR3: CASSPSVERGPETQYF. In nucleotides, the CDR3 is TGTGCCAGCAGCCCCTCCGTTGAGCGGGGGCCGGAGACCCAGTACTTC.

V and J are TRBV6-1 and TRBJ1-5, with 7 nucleotides matching TRBD1. This CDR3 region has 13 residues. Per germline, CDR1 MNHNS and CDR2 SASEGT. Trimming took 6 bases from V and 5 from J; bases not matched to a gene: 4. The CDR3 sequence is CASRGQNYQPQHF. The CDR3 nucleotides are TGTGCCAGCAGGGGACAGAACTATCAGCCCCAGCATTTT.

This clone was picked up a small number of times. This chain joins TRBV29-1 and TRBJ2-3, with D uncertain. The CDR3 is 22 residues long. Germline lookup yields CDR1 SQVTM and CDR2 ANQGSEA. Trimming removed 5 bases from V and 2 bases from J, with 38 bases in between. Here the CDR3 reads CSVRRKAETRRFDLLITDTQYF. CDR3 in DNA: TGCAGCGTTCGCCGGAAGGCAGAGACCCGAAGATTCGACCTCTTAATCACAGATACGCAGTATTTT.

The CDR3 spells CASSKDSISYEQYF. The CDR3 DNA reads TGTGCCAGCAGCAAGGACAGTATTTCCTACGAGCAGTACTTC. This sequence joins TRBV11-2 and TRBJ2-7; tentative D call: TRBD1 (6 bases). The germline V gene encodes CDR1 SGHAT and CDR2 FQNNGV. With 5 bases removed from V and 1 base from J, the gap between germline ends came to 12 bases. This CDR3 has 14 residues.

The chain's CDR3 is CASSMQGDYGYTF. CDR3 bases: TGTGCCAGTAGTATGCAGGGGGACTATGGCTACACCTTC. This chain links TRBV19 with TRBJ1-2; 7 positions match TRBD1. V shed 3 bases, J shed 3 bases, and the junction held 1 base outside the gene matches. This CDR3 has 13 amino acids. Per germline, CDR1 LNHDA and CDR2 SQIVND (reference sequence).